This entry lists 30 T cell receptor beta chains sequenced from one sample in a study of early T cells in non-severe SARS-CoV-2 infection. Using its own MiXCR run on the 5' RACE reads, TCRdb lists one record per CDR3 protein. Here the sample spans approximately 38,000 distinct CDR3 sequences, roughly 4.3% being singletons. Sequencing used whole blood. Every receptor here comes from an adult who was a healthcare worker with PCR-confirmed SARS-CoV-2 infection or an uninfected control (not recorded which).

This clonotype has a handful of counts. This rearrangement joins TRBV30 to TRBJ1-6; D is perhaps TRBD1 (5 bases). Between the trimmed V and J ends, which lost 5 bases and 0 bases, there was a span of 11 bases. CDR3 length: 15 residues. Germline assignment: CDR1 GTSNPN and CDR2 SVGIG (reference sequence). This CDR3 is CAWRRDSSYNSPLHF. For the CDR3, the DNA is TGTGCCTGGCGGAGAGACAGCTCCTATAATTCACCCCTCCACTTT.

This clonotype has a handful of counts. CDR3 in amino acids: CASIRDRGDSPLHF. The CDR3 DNA reads TGTGCCAGCATCCGGGACAGGGGGGATTCACCCCTCCACTTT. The chain has TRBV2 and TRBJ1-6, with 11 bases matching TRBD1. CDR3 length: 14 residues. The V and J ends lost 7 bases and 8 bases, in that order; junction bases with no gene match: 4. Germline CDR1 and CDR2: SNHLY and FYNNEI.

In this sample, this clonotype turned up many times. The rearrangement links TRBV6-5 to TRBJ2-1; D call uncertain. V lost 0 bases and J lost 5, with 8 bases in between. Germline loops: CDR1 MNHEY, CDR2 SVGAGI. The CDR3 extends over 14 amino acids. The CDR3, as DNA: TGTGCCAGCAGTTACTCATGGGTAGACAATGAGCAGTTCTTC. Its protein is CASSYSWVDNEQFF.

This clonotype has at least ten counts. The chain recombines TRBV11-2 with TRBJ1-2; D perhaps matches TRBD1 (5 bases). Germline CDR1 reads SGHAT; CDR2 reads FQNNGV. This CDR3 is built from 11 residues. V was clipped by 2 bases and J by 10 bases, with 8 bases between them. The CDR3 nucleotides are TGTGCCAGCAGCTTATTAGGGGACTACACCTTC. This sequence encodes CASSLLGDYTF.

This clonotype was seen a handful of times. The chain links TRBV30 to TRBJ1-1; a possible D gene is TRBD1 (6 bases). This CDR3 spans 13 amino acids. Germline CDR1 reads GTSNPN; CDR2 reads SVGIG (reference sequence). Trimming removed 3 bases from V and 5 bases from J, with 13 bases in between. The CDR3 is CAWRSGAKTEAFF. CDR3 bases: TGTGCCTGGAGATCAGGGGCAAAGACTGAAGCTTTCTTT.

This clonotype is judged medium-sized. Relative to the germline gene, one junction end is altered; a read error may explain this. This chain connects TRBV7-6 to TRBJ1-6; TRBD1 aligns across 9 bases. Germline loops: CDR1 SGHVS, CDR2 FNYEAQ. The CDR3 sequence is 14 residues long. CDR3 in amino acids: CASSSGQGDSPLHF. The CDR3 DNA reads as TGCGCCAGCAGCTCGGGACAGGGAGATTCACCCCTCCACTTT.

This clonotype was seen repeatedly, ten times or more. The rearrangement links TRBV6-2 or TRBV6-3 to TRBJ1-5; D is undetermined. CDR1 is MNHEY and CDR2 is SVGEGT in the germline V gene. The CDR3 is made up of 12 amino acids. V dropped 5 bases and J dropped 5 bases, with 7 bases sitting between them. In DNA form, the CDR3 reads TGTGCCAGCAGTATCCAGTATCAGCCCCAGCATTTT. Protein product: CASSIQYQPQHF.

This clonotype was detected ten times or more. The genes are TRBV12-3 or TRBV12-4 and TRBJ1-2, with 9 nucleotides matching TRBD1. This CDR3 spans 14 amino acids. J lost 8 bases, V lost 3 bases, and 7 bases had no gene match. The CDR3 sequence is CASSFPGTGLGYTF. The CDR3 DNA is TGTGCCAGCAGTTTTCCCGGGACAGGGCTCGGCTACACCTTC.

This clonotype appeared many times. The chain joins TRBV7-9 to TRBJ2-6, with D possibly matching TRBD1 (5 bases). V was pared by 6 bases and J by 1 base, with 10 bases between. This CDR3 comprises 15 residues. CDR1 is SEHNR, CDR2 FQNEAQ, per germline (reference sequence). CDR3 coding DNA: TGTGCCAGCAGTTTCAGGGTTTCTGGGGCCAACGTCCTGACTTTC. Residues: CASSFRVSGANVLTF. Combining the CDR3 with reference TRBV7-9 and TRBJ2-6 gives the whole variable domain DTGVSQNPRHKITKRGQNVTFRCDPISEHNRLYWYRQTLGQGPEFLTYFQNEAQLEKSRLLSDRFSAERPKGSFSTLEIQRTEQGDSAMYLCASSFRVSGANVLTFGAGSRLTVL.

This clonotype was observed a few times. In nucleotides, the CDR3 is TGCAGTGCCCTCCCCCGGACAGGGGGTCGTACAGATACGCAGTATTTT. This codes for CSALPRTGGRTDTQYF. The chain links TRBV20-1 to TRBJ2-3; TRBD1 agrees at 10 bases. V was clipped by 6 bases and J by 3 bases; unmatched bases: 12. The germline gives CDR1 DFQATT, CDR2 SNEGSKA (reference sequence). The CDR3 extends over 16 amino acids.

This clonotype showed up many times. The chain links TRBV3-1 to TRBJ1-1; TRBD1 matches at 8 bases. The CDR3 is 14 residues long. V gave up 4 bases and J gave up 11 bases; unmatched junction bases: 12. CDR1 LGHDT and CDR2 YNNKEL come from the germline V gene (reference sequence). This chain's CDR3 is CASSRLGPGQDAFF. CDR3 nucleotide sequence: TGTGCCAGCAGCCGTCTAGGACCGGGACAGGATGCTTTCTTT. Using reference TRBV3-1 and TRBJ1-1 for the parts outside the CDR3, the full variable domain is DTAVSQTPKYLVTQMGNDKSIKCEQNLGHDTMYWYKQDSKKFLKIMFSYNNKELIINETVPNRFSPKSPDKAHLNLHINSLELGDSAVYFCASSRLGPGQDAFFGQGTRLTVV.

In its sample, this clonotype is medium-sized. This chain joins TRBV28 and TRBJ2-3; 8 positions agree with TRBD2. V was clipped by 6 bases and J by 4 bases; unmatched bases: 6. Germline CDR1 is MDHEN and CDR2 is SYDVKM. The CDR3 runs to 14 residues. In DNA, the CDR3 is TGTGCCAGCAGACCAGGACTAGCTGCAGATACGCAGTATTTT. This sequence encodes CASRPGLAADTQYF.

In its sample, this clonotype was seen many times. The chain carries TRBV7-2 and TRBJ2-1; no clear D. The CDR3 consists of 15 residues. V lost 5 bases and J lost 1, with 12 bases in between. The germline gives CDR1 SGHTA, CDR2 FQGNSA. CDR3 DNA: TGTGCCAGCAGCCTCGGAGCACCATCCTACAATGAGCAGTTCTTC. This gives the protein CASSLGAPSYNEQFF.

CDR3 in amino acids: CASSPLDLNEQFF. In DNA, the CDR3 is TGTGCCAGCTCACCACTGGACTTAAATGAGCAGTTCTTC. The J gene is TRBJ2-1, the V gene TRBV18, with a weak D call TRBD2 (5 bases). Trimming left V 1 base short and J 7 bases short, with 8 bases between. The CDR3 length is 13 residues. The germline V gene encodes CDR1 KGHSH and CDR2 LQKENI. Complete variable domain (other parts from reference TRBV18 and TRBJ2-1): NAGVMQNPRHLVRRRGQEARLRCSPMKGHSHVYWYRQLPEEGLKFMVYLQKENIIDESGMPKERFSAEFPKEGPSILRIQQVVRGDSAAYFCASSPLDLNEQFFGPGTRLTVL.

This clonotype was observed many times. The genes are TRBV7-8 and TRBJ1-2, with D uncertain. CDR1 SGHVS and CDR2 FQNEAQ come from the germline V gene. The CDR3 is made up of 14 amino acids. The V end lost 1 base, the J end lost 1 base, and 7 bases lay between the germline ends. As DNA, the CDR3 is TGTGCCAGCAGCTTAGATGGATTTAACTATGGCTACACCTTC. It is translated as CASSLDGFNYGYTF.

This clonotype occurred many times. CDR3 coding DNA: TGTGCCACCACACGATCGACAGGGAGCTCCTACGAGCAGTACTTC. Protein product: CATTRSTGSSYEQYF. The rearrangement uses TRBV15 and TRBJ2-7, with TRBD1 identical over 7 bases. The V and J ends lost 7 bases and 0 bases, in that order; junction bases with no gene match: 9. The CDR3 runs 15 residues. CDR1 and CDR2 (germline): LNHNV, YYDKDF (reference sequence).

The CDR3 reads CASSPQDFELTDTQYF. The DNA of the CDR3 is TGTGCCAGTAGTCCCCAGGATTTCGAGTTGACAGATACGCAGTATTTT. The chain has TRBV19 and TRBJ2-3, with D unresolved. The CDR3 is made up of 16 amino acids. The ends were cut back, 5 bases at V and 3 bases at J, with 18 bases in the middle. CDR1 is LNHDA, CDR2 SQIVND, per germline (reference sequence).

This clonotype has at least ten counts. Here the CDR3 reads CASSRQGNNQPQHF. CDR3 nucleotides: TGTGCCAGTAGTCGACAGGGAAACAATCAGCCCCAGCATTTT. The J gene is TRBJ1-5, the V gene TRBV19, with 7 positions matching TRBD1. The CDR3 length is 14 residues. The germline CDR1 and CDR2 sequences are LNHDA and SQIVND (reference sequence). V lost 5 bases to trimming and J lost 3 bases; unmatched junction nucleotides: 4.

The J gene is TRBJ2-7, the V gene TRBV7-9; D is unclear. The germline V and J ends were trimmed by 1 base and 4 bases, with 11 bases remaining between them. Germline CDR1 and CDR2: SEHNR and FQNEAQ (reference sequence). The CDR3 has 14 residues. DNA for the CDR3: TGTGCCAGCAGCTTAGGTTTGGACGTATACGAGCAGTACTTC. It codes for CASSLGLDVYEQYF.

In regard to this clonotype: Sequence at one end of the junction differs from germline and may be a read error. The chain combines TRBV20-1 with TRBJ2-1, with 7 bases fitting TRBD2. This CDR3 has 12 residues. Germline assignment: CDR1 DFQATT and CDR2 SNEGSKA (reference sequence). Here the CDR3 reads CSARGGGGGPRF. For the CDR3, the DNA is TGCAGTGCTAGAGGTGGTGGGGGAGGGCCCCGCTTC.

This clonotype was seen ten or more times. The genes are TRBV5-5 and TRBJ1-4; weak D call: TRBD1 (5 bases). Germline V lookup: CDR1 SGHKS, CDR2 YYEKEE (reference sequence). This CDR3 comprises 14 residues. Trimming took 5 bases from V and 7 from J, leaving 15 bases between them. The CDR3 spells CASSSPGSGEKLFF. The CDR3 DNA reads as TGTGCCAGCAGTTCCCCAGGGAGCGGTGAAAAACTGTTTTTT.

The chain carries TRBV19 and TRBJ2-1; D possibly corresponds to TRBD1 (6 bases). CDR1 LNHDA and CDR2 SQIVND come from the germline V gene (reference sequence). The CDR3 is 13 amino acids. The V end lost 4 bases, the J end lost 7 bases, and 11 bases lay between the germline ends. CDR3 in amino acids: CASSKQGENEQFF. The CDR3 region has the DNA TGTGCCAGTAGTAAACAGGGTGAGAATGAGCAGTTCTTC. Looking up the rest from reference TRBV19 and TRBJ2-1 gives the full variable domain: DGGITQSPKYLFRKEGQNVTLSCEQNLNHDAMYWYRQDPGQGLRLIYYSQIVNDFQKGDIAEGYSVSREKKESFPLTVTSAQKNPTAFYLCASSKQGENEQFFGPGTRLTVL.

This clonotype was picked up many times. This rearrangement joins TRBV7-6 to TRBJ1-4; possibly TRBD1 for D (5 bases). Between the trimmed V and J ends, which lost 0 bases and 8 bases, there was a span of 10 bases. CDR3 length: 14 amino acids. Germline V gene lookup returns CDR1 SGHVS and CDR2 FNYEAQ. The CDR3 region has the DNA TGTGCCAGCAGCTTAGCCGGGACCACGGAAAAACTGTTTTTT. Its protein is CASSLAGTTEKLFF.

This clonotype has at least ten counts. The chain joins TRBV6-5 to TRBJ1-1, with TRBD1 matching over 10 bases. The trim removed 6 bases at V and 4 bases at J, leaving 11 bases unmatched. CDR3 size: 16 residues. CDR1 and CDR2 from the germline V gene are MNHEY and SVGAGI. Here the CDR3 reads CASRQQTGQGSTEAFF. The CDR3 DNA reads TGTGCCAGCAGACAACAAACGGGACAGGGGAGCACTGAAGCTTTCTTT.

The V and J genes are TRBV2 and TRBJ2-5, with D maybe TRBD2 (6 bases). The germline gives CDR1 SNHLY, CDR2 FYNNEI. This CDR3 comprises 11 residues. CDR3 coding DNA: TGTACCTCGACTAGTCAAGAGACCCAGTACTTC. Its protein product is CTSTSQETQYF.

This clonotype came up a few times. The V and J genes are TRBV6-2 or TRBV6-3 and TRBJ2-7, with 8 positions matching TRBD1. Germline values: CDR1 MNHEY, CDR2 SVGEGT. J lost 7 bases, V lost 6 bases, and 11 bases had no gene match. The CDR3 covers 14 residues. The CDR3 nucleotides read TGTGCCAGCAGGGAACCGGGACAGGCGACTGAGCAGTACTTC. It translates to CASREPGQATEQYF.

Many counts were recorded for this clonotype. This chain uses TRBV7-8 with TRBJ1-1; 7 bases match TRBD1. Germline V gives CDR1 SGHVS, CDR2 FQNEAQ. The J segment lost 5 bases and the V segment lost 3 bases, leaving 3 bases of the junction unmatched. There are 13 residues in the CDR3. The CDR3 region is CASSLQGDTEAFF. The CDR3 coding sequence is TGTGCCAGCAGCTTGCAGGGGGATACTGAAGCTTTCTTT.

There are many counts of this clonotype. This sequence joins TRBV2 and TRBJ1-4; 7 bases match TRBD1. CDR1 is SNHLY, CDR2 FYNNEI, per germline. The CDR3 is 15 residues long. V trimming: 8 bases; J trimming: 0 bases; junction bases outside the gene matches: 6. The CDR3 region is CASQQGHATNEKLFF. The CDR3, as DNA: TGTGCCAGCCAACAGGGGCACGCAACTAATGAAAAACTGTTTTTT.

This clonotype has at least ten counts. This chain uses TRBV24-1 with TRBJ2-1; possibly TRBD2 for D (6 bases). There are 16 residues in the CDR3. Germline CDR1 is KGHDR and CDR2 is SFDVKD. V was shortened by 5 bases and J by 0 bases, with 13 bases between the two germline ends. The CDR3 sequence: CATSAGTGSSYNEQFF. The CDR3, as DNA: TGTGCCACCAGTGCGGGGACTGGTAGCTCCTACAATGAGCAGTTCTTC.

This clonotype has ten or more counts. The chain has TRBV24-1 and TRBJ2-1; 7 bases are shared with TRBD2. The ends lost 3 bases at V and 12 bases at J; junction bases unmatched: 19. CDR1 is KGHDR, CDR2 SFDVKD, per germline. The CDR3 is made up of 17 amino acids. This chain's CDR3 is CATSDPSSSGSRGGQFF. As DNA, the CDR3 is TGTGCCACCAGTGATCCATCGTCTAGCGGATCTAGGGGCGGGCAGTTCTTC.